This entry describes one T cell receptor (beta chain). This sample was taken from a study of blood T cell repertoires in COVID-19. Study-wide background: PBMCs, B-cell-depleted T cells, or T cells were the source of the cDNA or gDNA that made up the material.

V lost 6 bases to trimming and J lost 10 bases, with 13 bases between them. CDR1 and CDR2 (germline): LNHDA, SQIVND (reference sequence). The CDR3 covers 12 residues. Sequencing used immunoSEQ multiplex PCR; TCRdb keeps in-frame clones, though not all of them. The repertoire holds approximately 240,000 clones, with 80% to 95% as singletons. Sequencing was done on a sample of peripheral blood. The sequence was collected from a man under 40 with COVID-19, enrolled during active disease. V is TRBV19 and J is TRBJ2-1; the D gene is possibly TRBD2 (5 bases). CDR3 bases: TGTGCCAGTAGGCCCGGAGGTGGCGAGCAGTTCTTC. As protein: CASRPGGGEQFF.